This TCR beta chain was captured in a study of Ad26.COV2.S vaccination and SARS-CoV-2 variants. About the research overall: The donor participated in the COV1001 trial, in its Ad26.COV2.S arm. Ad26.COV2.S, an intramuscular injection, was given once or twice 56 days apart.

Treatment here: around 19 received Ad26.COV2.S at low or high dose, single or two shots; about 5 received placebo; per-sample allocation not given. Each sample was drawn 63 days after the first injection (of vaccine or placebo). Vaccination used an Ad26 vector expressing Wuhan-strain SARS-CoV-2 spike. This clone was observed a single time. Its antigen is not identified. In the same sample, other DNA sequences code for this CDR3. The repertoire was sequenced with immunoSEQ multiplex PCR; TCRdb's copy has only in-frame clones and lacks some. The sample holds about 680,000 clones, 80% to 90% seen once. General study points: Comparability of non-spike TCR breadth was observed across vaccine and placebo recipients.

This receptor was identified in a person between 18 and 60 years old who received the Ad26.COV2.S COVID-19 vaccine or a placebo. Sample: peripheral blood, taken in a trial of Ad26.COV2.S vaccine versus placebo.

CDR3 in DNA: TGTGCCAGCAGCGTAGGGGGGGTTTTGAACACTGAAGCTTTCTTT. This codes for CASSVGGVLNTEAFF. This chain uses TRBV9 with TRBJ1-1, with D perhaps matching TRBD1 (5 bases). The ends were cut back, 0 bases at V and 0 bases at J, with 9 bases in the middle. CDR3 length equals 15 residues. Germline V gene data show CDR1 as SGDLS and CDR2 as YYNGEE.